This section outlines one T cell receptor beta chain sequence together with its context. The authors' processing: Cell counts per sample came from amplifying reference gene primers. The method was immunoSEQ multiplex PCR; TCRdb's version includes in-frame clones alone and lacks a portion of them. The D gene and trimming were derived from the DNA, and the V and J assignments and clone size from that table. The table has 360,000 or so clones, about 90% seen once. Trimming took 5 bases from V and 0 from J, leaving 13 bases between them. The CDR3 runs 15 residues. Germline CDR1 reads SGHTA; CDR2 reads FQGTGA. The data derive from a study of blood T cell repertoires in COVID-19. Looking at the study overall: Spain, Italy and the United States supplied samples that represented acute and convalescent COVID-19.

The source material was peripheral blood. The sequence was obtained from a man younger than 30 with active or convalescent COVID-19. The chain uses TRBV7-3 and TRBJ1-2; D is possibly TRBD1 (6 bases). For the CDR3, the DNA is TGTGCCAGCAGCATGGACAGCCCGGCTAACTATGGCTACACCTTC. Translated, it gives CASSMDSPANYGYTF. Complete variable domain (other parts from reference TRBV7-3 and TRBJ1-2): GAGVSQTPSNKVTEKGKYVELRCDPISGHTALYWYRQSLGQGPEFLIYFQGTGAADDSGLPNDRFFAVRPEGSVSTLKIQRTERGDSAVYLCASSMDSPANYGYTFGSGTRLTVV.